One and the same sample provided the 12 T cell receptor beta chains below, sequenced in a study of blood T cell repertoires in COVID-19 (TCRdb year 2020). Receptor amplification or capture employed the immunoSEQ multiplex PCR assay. TCRdb took over this immuneACCESS table, retaining in-frame rearrangements with V and J assigned. Such tables are incomplete; in checked studies, under half of the missing clones stem from an unresolved V gene, and the remainder is unexplained. The sample table holds roughly 300,000 clones, of which just over 90% were seen once. Of the sample, 2% to 2.5% falls within the top ten clones. Material for sequencing was PBMCs or T cells enriched from blood (not recorded which). These receptors were taken from a woman aged 40 to 49 with acute COVID-19.

This chain joins TRBV11-3 and TRBJ2-5, with 8 bases matching TRBD1. V lost 5 bases and J lost 3; bases outside the gene matches: 11. The CDR3 has 16 residues. CDR1 and CDR2 from the germline V gene are SGHNT and YENEEA. The CDR3 spells CASSLGQAIGEETQYF. DNA for the CDR3: TGTGCCAGCAGCCTGGGACAGGCGATCGGGGAAGAGACCCAGTACTTC.

The V gene is TRBV24-1, the J gene TRBJ2-3; D uncertain. Per germline, CDR1 KGHDR and CDR2 SFDVKD. The CDR3 covers 16 residues. Trimming shortened V by 6 bases and J by 0 bases, and 15 bases separated the two germline ends. The CDR3 nucleotides are TGTGCCACCAGTCAATCTGAGGTTTTTAGCACAGATACGCAGTATTTT. This encodes CATSQSEVFSTDTQYF.

This chain links TRBV7-2 with TRBJ2-1; perhaps TRBD1 as D (6 bases). V dropped 3 bases and J dropped 2 bases, with 14 bases sitting between them. The germline gives CDR1 SGHTA, CDR2 FQGNSA. The CDR3 runs 16 residues. CDR3 residues: CASSLDSSTTYNEQFF. The DNA of the CDR3 is TGTGCCAGCAGCTTGGACAGTTCCACAACCTACAATGAGCAGTTCTTC. Full variable domain (outside the CDR3, taken from reference TRBV7-2 and TRBJ2-1): GAGVSQSPSNKVTEKGKDVELRCDPISGHTALYWYRQSLGQGLEFLIYFQGNSAPDKSGLPSDRFSAERTGGSVSTLTIQRTQQEDSAVYLCASSLDSSTTYNEQFFGPGTRLTVL.

This chain connects TRBV12-5 to TRBJ2-1, with TRBD2 matching over 13 bases. This CDR3 is 18 amino acids long. Germline CDR1 LGHNT, CDR2 FRNRAP. V shed 1 base, J shed 6 bases, and the junction held 9 bases outside the gene matches. The CDR3 bases are TGTGCTAGTGGTTTGGGGACTAGCGGGAGTTCTTTTATCAATGAGCAGTTCTTC. Its translation is CASGLGTSGSSFINEQFF.

In this sample, this clone turned up once. This chain connects TRBV24-1 to TRBJ1-5; 7 bases align to TRBD1. The CDR3 is 16 amino acids. Germline CDR1 reads KGHDR; CDR2 reads SFDVKD. V gave up 4 bases and J gave up 7 bases; unmatched junction bases: 12. The chain's CDR3 is CATSESTGAHGQPQHF. In nucleotides, the CDR3 is TGTGCCACCAGTGAGTCAACAGGGGCTCACGGGCAGCCCCAGCATTTT.

The chain joins TRBV7-9 to TRBJ1-6; 8 nucleotides line up with TRBD1. Germline CDR1 reads SEHNR; CDR2 reads FQNEAQ (reference sequence). This CDR3 comprises 18 residues. V dropped 1 base and J dropped 6; count of bases not matched to a gene: 11. As DNA, the CDR3 is TGTGCCAGCAGCTTAGAGGCAGGGGGCGGCATCGCTAATTCACCCCTCCACTTT. This encodes CASSLEAGGGIANSPLHF.

The chain recombines TRBV29-1 with TRBJ2-3; D is ambiguous. Germline CDR1 reads SQVTM; CDR2 reads ANQGSEA. The V end was cut by 7 bases, the J end by 1 base, with 9 bases between. There are 12 residues in the CDR3. In DNA, the CDR3 is TGCAGCGCCGAGGTCCGCACAGATACGCAGTATTTT. It codes for CSAEVRTDTQYF.

This clone was counted once. J is TRBJ2-4 and V is TRBV5-6; 8 bases agree with TRBD2. The junction had 7 bases not matched to a gene; V was cut back by 4 bases and J by 7 bases. Looked up from germline, CDR1 is SGHDT and CDR2 is YYEEEE. The CDR3 has 14 amino acids. This CDR3 reads CASSVPGGRNIQYF. For the CDR3, the DNA is TGTGCCAGCAGCGTCCCGGGGGGGAGGAACATTCAGTACTTC. Complete variable domain (other parts from reference TRBV5-6 and TRBJ2-4): DAGVTQSPTHLIKTRGQQVTLRCSPKSGHDTVSWYQQALGQGPQFIFQYYEEEERQRGNFPDRFSGHQFPNYSSELNVNALLLGDSALYLCASSVPGGRNIQYFGAGTRLSVL.

This sequence joins TRBV4-1 and TRBJ2-3; D perhaps matches TRBD2 (7 bases). The V gene lost 5 bases and the J gene lost 0 bases, with 18 bases spanning the gap. The CDR3 runs 17 residues. Germline-derived CDR1 and CDR2 are MGHRA and YSYEKL. The CDR3 sequence: CASSNKMGGPSTDTQYF. In DNA, the CDR3 is TGCGCCAGCAGCAACAAGATGGGGGGGCCGAGCACAGATACGCAGTATTTT.

The chain recombines TRBV7-9 with TRBJ1-2; TRBD1 agrees at 9 bases. The CDR3 consists of 15 residues. CDR1 is SEHNR and CDR2 is FQNEAQ in the germline V gene (reference sequence). J gave up 4 bases and V 6 bases, and 9 bases lay outside the gene matches. CDR3 protein: CASSFTGGRGYGYTF. DNA for the CDR3: TGTGCCAGCAGTTTCACAGGGGGCAGGGGCTATGGCTACACCTTC. The complete variable domain, with remaining parts taken from reference TRBV7-9 and TRBJ1-2, reads DTGVSQNPRHKITKRGQNVTFRCDPISEHNRLYWYRQTLGQGPEFLTYFQNEAQLEKSRLLSDRFSAERPKGSFSTLEIQRTEQGDSAMYLCASSFTGGRGYGYTFGSGTRLTVV.

The chain is built from TRBV15 and TRBJ1-2, with TRBD1 matching over 11 bases. With 0 bases clipped from V and 0 bases from J, the junction kept 12 bases outside the gene matches. Germline V gives CDR1 LNHNV, CDR2 YYDKDF (reference sequence). This CDR3 region has 20 residues. Here the CDR3 reads CATSREWRGQGGSTNYGYTF. The CDR3 DNA reads TGTGCCACCAGCAGAGAGTGGCGGGGACAGGGGGGATCTACTAACTATGGCTACACCTTC.

This chain links TRBV11-2 with TRBJ1-1; D gene unclear. Germline V gene sequence: CDR1 SGHAT, CDR2 FQNNGV. Trimming stripped 4 bases from V and 1 base from J, with 10 bases between. The CDR3 spans 14 residues. In DNA, the CDR3 is TGTGCCAGCAGCTGGCATGGCAGGAACACTGAAGCTTTCTTT. Protein sequence: CASSWHGRNTEAFF. The variable domain in full, with the rest retrieved from reference TRBV11-2 and TRBJ1-1, is EAGVAQSPRYKIIEKRQSVAFWCNPISGHATLYWYQQILGQGPKLLIQFQNNGVVDDSQLPKDRFSAERLKGVDSTLKIQPAKLEDSAVYLCASSWHGRNTEAFFGQGTRLTVV.